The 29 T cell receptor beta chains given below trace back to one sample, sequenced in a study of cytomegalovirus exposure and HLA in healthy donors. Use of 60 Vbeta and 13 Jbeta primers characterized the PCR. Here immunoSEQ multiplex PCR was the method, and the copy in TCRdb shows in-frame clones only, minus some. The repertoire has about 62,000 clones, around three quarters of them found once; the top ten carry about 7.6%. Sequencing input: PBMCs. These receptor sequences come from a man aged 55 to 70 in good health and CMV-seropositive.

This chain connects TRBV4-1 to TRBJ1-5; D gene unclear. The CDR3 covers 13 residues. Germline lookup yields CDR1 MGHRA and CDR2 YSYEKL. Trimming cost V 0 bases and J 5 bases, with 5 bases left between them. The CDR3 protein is CASSQDRYQPQHF. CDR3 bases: TGCGCCAGCAGCCAAGATCGGTATCAGCCCCAGCATTTT.

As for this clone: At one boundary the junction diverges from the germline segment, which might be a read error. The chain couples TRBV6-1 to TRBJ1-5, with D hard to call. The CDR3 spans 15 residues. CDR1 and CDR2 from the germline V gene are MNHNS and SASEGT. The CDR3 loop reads CASSDRQALNRPQHF. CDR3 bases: TGTGCCAGCAGTGATCGCCAGGCCCTCAATCGGCCCCAGCATTTT.

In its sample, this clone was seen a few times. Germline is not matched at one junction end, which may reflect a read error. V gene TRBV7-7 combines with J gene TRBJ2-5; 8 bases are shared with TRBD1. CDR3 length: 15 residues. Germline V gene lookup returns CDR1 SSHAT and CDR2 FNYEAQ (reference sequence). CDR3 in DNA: TGTGCTAGCAGCTTAGGAGAGGACAGGGAGGAGACCCAGTACTTC. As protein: CASSLGEDREETQYF.

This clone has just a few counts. CDR3 DNA sequence: TGTGCCAGCAGCTCCGTGGGACAGGGAAATGAGCAGTTCTTC. Translating gives CASSSVGQGNEQFF. The chain has TRBV5-5 and TRBJ2-1, with 9 bases lining up with TRBD1. There are 14 residues in the CDR3. V shed 3 bases, J shed 7 bases, and the junction held 5 bases outside the gene matches. CDR1 is SGHKS and CDR2 is YYEKEE in the germline V gene (reference sequence). Supplemented by reference TRBV5-5 and TRBJ2-1, the full variable domain reads DAGVTQSPTHLIKTRGQQVTLRCSPISGHKSVSWYQQVLGQGPQFIFQYYEKEERGRGNFPDRFSARQFPNYSSELNVNALLLGDSALYLCASSSVGQGNEQFFGPGTRLTVL.

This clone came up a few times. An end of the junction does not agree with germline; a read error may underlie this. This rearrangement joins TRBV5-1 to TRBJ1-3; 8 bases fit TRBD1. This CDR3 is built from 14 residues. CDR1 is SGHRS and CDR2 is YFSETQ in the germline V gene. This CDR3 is CASRLDRAGNTIYF. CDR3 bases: TGCGCCAGCAGGTTGGACAGGGCTGGAAACACCATATATTTT.

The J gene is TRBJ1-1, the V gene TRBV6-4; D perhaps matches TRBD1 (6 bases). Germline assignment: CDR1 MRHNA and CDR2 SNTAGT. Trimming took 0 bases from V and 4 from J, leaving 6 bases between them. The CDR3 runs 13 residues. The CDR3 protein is CASSDSDSTEAFF. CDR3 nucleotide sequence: TGTGCCAGCAGTGACTCGGACAGCACTGAAGCTTTCTTT.

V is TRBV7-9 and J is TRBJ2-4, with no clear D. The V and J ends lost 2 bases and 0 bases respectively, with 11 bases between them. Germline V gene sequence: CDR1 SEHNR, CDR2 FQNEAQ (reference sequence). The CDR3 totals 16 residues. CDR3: CASSLSLGEAKNIQYF. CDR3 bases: TGTGCCAGCAGCTTATCACTTGGTGAAGCCAAAAACATTCAGTACTTC.

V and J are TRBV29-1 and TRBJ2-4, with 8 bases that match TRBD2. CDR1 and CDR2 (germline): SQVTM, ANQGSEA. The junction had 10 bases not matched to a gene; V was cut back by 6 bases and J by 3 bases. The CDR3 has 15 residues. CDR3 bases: TGCAGCGTACCTTCCGTAGGGACTAGCAAAAACATTCAGTACTTC. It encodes CSVPSVGTSKNIQYF.

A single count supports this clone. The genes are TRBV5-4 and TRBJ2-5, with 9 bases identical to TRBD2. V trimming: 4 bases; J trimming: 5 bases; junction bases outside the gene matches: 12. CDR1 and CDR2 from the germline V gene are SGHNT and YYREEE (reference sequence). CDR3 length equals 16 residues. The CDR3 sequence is CASSRGLAASGETQYF. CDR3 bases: TGTGCCAGCAGCCGGGGACTAGCCGCCAGCGGTGAGACCCAGTACTTC.

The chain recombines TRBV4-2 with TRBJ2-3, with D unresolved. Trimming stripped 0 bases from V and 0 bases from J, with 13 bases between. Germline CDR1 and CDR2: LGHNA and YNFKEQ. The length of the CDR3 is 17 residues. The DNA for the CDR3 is TGTGCCAGCAGCCAAGATCCAGGCAGTTCTAGCACAGATACGCAGTATTTT. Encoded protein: CASSQDPGSSSTDTQYF.

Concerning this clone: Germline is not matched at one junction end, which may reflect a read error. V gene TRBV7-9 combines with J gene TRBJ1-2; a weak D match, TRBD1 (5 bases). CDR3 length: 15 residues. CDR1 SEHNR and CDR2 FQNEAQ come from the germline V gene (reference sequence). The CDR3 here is CSSSSFPRGGYGYTF. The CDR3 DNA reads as TGTTCCAGCAGCTCCTTTCCGAGGGGAGGCTATGGCTACACCTTC.

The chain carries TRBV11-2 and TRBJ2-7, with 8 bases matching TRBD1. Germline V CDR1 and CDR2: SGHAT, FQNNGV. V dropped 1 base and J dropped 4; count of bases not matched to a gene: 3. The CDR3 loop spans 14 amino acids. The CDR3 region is CASSLVDRDYEQYF. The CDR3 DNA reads TGTGCCAGCAGCTTAGTGGACAGGGATTACGAGCAGTACTTC. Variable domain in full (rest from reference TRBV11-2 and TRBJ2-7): EAGVAQSPRYKIIEKRQSVAFWCNPISGHATLYWYQQILGQGPKLLIQFQNNGVVDDSQLPKDRFSAERLKGVDSTLKIQPAKLEDSAVYLCASSLVDRDYEQYFGPGTRLTVT.

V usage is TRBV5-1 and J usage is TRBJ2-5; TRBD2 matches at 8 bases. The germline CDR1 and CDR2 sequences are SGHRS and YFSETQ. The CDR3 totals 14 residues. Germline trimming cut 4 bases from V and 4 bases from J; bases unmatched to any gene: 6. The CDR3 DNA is TGCGCCAGCAGCACCGGGAGGGCCCCAGAGACCCAGTACTTC. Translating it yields CASSTGRAPETQYF.

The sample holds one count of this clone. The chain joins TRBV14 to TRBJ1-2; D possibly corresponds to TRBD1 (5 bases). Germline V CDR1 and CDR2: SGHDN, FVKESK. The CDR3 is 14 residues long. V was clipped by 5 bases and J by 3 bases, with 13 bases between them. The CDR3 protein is CASSARVPDYGYTF. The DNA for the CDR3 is TGTGCCAGCAGCGCCAGGGTACCCGACTATGGCTACACCTTC.

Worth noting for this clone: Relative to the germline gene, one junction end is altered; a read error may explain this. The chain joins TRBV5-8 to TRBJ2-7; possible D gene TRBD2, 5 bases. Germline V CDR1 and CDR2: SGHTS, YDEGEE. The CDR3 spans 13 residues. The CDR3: CASSSGWEPEMHF. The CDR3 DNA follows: TGTGCCAGCAGCTCCGGTTGGGAGCCTGAGATGCACTTC. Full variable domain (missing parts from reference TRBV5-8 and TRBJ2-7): EAGVTQSPTHLIKTRGQQATLRCSPISGHTSVYWYQQALGLGLQFLLWYDEGEERNRGNFPPRFSGRQFPNYSSELNVNALELEDSALYLCASSSGWEPEMHFGPGTRLTVT.

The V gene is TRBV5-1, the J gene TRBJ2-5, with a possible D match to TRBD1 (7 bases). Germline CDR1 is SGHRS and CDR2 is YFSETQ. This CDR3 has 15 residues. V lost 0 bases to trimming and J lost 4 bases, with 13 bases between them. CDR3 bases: TGCGCCAGCAGCTTGGCCCCAGGGGGGCTAGAGACCCAGTACTTC. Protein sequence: CASSLAPGGLETQYF.

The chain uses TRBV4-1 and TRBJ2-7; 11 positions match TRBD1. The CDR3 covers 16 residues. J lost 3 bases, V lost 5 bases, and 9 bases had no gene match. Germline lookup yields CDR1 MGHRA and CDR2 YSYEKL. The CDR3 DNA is TGCGCCAGCAGCTTATACACCGGGACAGGGGGCTACGAGCAGTACTTC. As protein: CASSLYTGTGGYEQYF.

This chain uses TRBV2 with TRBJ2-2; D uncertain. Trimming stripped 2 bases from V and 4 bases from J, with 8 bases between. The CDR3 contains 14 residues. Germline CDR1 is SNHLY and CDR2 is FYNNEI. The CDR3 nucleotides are TGTGCCAGCAGTGAACAACTACTCACCGGGGAGCTGTTTTTT. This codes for CASSEQLLTGELFF.

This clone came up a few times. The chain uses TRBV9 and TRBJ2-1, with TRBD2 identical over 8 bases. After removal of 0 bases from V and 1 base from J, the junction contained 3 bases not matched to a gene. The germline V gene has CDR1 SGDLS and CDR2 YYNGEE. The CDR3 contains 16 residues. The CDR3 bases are TGTGCCAGCAGCGTAGCGGGGGGGCAATCCTACAATGAGCAGTTCTTC. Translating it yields CASSVAGGQSYNEQFF.

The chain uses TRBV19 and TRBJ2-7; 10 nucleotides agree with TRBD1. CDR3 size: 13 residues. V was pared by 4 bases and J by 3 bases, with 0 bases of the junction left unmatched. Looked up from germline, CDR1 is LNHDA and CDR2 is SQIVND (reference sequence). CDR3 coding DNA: TGTGCCAGTAGTAGGGACAGGGGCTACGAGCAGTACTTC. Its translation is CASSRDRGYEQYF.

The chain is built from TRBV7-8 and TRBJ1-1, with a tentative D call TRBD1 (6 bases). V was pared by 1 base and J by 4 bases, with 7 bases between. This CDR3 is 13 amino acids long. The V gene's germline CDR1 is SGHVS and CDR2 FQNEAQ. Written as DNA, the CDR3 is TGTGCCAGCAGCTTAGGGACAGTCACTGAAGCTTTCTTT. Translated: CASSLGTVTEAFF.

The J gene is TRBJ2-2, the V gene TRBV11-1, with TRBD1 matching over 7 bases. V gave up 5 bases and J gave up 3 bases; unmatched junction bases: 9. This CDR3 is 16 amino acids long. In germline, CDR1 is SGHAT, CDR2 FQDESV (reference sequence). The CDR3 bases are TGTGCCAGCAGCGTTTACAGGGGTGGGGACACCGGGGAGCTGTTTTTT. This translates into CASSVYRGGDTGELFF. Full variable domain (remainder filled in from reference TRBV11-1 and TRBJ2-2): EAEVAQSPRYKITEKSQAVAFWCDPISGHATLYWYRQILGQGPELLVQFQDESVVDDSQLPKDRFSAERLKGVDSTLKIQPAELGDSAMYLCASSVYRGGDTGELFFGEGSRLTVL.

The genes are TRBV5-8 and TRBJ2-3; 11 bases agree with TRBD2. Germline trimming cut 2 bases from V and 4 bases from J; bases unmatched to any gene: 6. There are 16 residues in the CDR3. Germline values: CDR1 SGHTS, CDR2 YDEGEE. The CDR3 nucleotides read TGTGCCAGCAGCTTACGTACTAGCGGGGGTTCAGATACGCAGTATTTT. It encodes CASSLRTSGGSDTQYF.

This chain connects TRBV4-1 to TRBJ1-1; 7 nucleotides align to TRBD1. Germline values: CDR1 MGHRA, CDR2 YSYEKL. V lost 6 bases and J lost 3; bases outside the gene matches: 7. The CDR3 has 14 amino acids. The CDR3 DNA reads TGCGCCAGCAGGCTTCAGGGGGAGGACACTGAAGCTTTCTTT. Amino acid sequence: CASRLQGEDTEAFF.

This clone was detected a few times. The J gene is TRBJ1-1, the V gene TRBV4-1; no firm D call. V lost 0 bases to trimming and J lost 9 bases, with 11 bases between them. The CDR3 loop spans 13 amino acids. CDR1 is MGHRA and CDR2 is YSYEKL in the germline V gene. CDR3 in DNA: TGCGCCAGCAGCCAAGACGTGCAGATCCAAGCTTTCTTT. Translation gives CASSQDVQIQAFF.

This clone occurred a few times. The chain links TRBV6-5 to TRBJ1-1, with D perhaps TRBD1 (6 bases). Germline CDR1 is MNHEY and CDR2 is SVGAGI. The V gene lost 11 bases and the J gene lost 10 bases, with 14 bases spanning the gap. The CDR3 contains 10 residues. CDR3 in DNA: TGTGCCGCACAGGGAGTAGCAGCTTTCTTT. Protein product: CAAQGVAAFF.

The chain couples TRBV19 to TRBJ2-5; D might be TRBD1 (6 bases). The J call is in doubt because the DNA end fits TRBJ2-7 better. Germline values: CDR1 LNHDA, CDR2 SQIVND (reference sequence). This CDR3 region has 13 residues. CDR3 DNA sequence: TGTGCCAGTAGTGTACAGGGTCCCAACGAGCAGTACTTC. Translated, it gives CASSVQGPNEQYF.

The CDR3 protein is CASSSRDSKETQYF. CDR3 coding DNA: TGTGCCAGCAGCTCCCGGGACTCTAAAGAGACCCAGTACTTC. The rearrangement joins TRBV5-4 to TRBJ2-5; D may be TRBD2 (6 bases). Trimming stripped 3 bases from V and 3 bases from J, with 12 bases between. Germline-derived CDR1 and CDR2 are SGHNT and YYREEE (reference sequence). This CDR3 comprises 14 residues. The variable domain in full, completed from reference TRBV5-4 and TRBJ2-5, reads ETGVTQSPTHLIKTRGQQVTLRCSSQSGHNTVSWYQQALGQGPQFIFQYYREEENGRGNFPPRFSGLQFPNYSSELNVNALELDDSALYLCASSSRDSKETQYFGPGTRLLVL.

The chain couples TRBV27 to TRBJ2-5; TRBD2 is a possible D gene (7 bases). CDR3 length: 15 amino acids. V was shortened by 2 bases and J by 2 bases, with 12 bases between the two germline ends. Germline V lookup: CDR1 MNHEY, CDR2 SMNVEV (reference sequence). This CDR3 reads CASSLIGRGQETQYF. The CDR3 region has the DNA TGTGCCAGCAGTTTAATAGGGAGGGGGCAAGAGACCCAGTACTTC.